The rows below give T cell receptor beta chains drawn from one sample of a study of blood T cell repertoires in COVID-19. Profiled with immunoSEQ multiplex PCR; TCRdb holds only in-frame clones, not every one. The sample lists some 150,000 clones; approximately 90% were seen once. Sample: peripheral blood. These receptor sequences come from a human donor in a cohort sampled during active COVID-19. Each CDR3 is given with its conserved first and last residue. D genes are given only for firm matches. Size is stated for part of the rows, as once, few or many counts, or as a class when the clone is expanded.

J gene: TRBJ1-5; D gene: .; clone size: .; V gene: TRBV6-1; CDR3 protein: CASSEGSPFSNQPQHF; CDR3 DNA: TGTGCCAGCAGTGAGGGCAGCCCCTTTAGCAATCAGCCCCAGCATTTT
J gene: TRBJ2-1; D gene: TRBD1; clone size: few; V gene: TRBV25-1; CDR3 protein: CASSEWDSGNEQFF; CDR3 DNA: TGTGCCAGCAGTGAGTGGGACAGTGGCAATGAGCAGTTCTTC
J gene: TRBJ2-1; D gene: TRBD1; clone size: .; V gene: TRBV4-2; CDR3 protein: CASSQRLGDRPYNEQFF; CDR3 DNA: TGTGCCAGCAGCCAAAGACTGGGGGACAGACCCTACAATGAGCAGTTCTTC
J gene: TRBJ1-6; D gene: .; clone size: few; V gene: TRBV7-3; CDR3 protein: CASSLMGRGNSPLHF; CDR3 DNA: TGTGCCAGCAGCTTAATGGGCAGAGGGAATTCACCCCTCCACTTT
J gene: TRBJ2-7; D gene: TRBD1; clone size: .; V gene: TRBV11-2; CDR3 protein: CASSLGQGGYEQYF; CDR3 DNA: TGTGCCAGCAGCTTGGGACAGGGGGGCTACGAGCAGTACTTC
J gene: TRBJ2-5; D gene: .; clone size: .; V gene: TRBV18; CDR3 protein: CASSPLPDQETQYF; CDR3 DNA: TGTGCCAGCTCACCACTTCCGGACCAAGAGACCCAGTACTTC
J gene: TRBJ2-5; D gene: .; clone size: .; V gene: TRBV11-3; CDR3 protein: CASSRGLDPRETQYF; CDR3 DNA: TGTGCCAGCAGCCGGGGACTTGACCCAAGAGAGACCCAGTACTTC
J gene: TRBJ1-2; D gene: TRBD1; clone size: .; V gene: TRBV7-8; CDR3 protein: CASSLGGGADYGYTF; CDR3 DNA: TGTGCCAGCAGCTTAGGAGGGGGCGCAGACTATGGCTACACCTTC
J gene: TRBJ2-7; D gene: TRBD2; clone size: .; V gene: TRBV10-2; CDR3 protein: CASRLAGNYEQYF; CDR3 DNA: TGCGCCAGCAGGCTAGCGGGGAACTACGAGCAGTACTTC
J gene: TRBJ1-2; D gene: .; clone size: .; V gene: TRBV6-1; CDR3 protein: CASSDPQGRGYTF; CDR3 DNA: TGTGCCAGCAGTGATCCGCAGGGGCGAGGCTACACCTTC
J gene: TRBJ2-7; D gene: TRBD1; clone size: .; V gene: TRBV5-1; CDR3 protein: CASTPGTAPYEQYF; CDR3 DNA: TGCGCCAGCACGCCCGGGACAGCGCCCTACGAGCAGTACTTC
J gene: TRBJ1-5; D gene: .; clone size: .; V gene: TRBV3-1/TRBV3-2; CDR3 protein: CASSQGVGGRAQPQHF; CDR3 DNA: TGTGCCAGCAGCCAGGGGGTGGGGGGGCGCGCTCAGCCCCAGCATTTT
J gene: TRBJ1-6; D gene: TRBD1; clone size: .; V gene: TRBV5-4; CDR3 protein: CASSTQSLTGSPPLHF; CDR3 DNA: TGTGCCAGCAGCACCCAATCACTGACAGGGTCTCCACCCCTCCACTTT